The T cell receptor beta chain under discussion was sequenced for a study of CD8 T cells in ankylosing spondylitis. Study-wide findings and caveats: The study looked at matched synovial fluid samples from ankylosing spondylitis patients. Disease-linked clones were reported to be significantly enriched there.

TCRdb passed the 5' RACE reads through MiXCR, listing each CDR3 protein once. The table shows approximately 220,000 distinct CDR3 sequences, with about a quarter occurring only once. V dropped 2 bases and J dropped 0 bases, with 8 bases sitting between them. The CDR3 extends over 14 amino acids. From germline, CDR1 is MNHEY and CDR2 SMNVEV (reference sequence). This clonotype has more than one count but fewer than ten. Its antigen is not known. The sequenced sample consisted of blood, either unsorted or a sorted T cell fraction (not recorded which). V gene TRBV27 combines with J gene TRBJ2-7; D unclear. This sequence was found in a male donor with ankylosing spondylitis or in good health (not recorded which). CDR3 in DNA: TGTGCCAGCAGTTTAGCGGTTGGCTCCTACGAGCAGTACTTC. Protein product: CASSLAVGSYEQYF.